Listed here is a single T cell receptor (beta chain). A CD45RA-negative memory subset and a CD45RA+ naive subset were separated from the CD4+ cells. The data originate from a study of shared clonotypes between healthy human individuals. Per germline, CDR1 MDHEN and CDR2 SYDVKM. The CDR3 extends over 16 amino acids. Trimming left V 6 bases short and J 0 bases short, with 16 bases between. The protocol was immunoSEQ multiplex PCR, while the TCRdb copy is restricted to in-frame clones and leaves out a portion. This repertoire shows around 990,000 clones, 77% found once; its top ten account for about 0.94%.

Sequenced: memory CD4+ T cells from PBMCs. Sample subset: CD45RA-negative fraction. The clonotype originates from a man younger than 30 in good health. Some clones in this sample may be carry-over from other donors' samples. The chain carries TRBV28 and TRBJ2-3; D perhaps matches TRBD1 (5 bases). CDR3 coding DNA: TGTGCCAGCAGCCGATGGGTTCAGGGAAGCACAGATACGCAGTATTTT. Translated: CASSRWVQGSTDTQYF.